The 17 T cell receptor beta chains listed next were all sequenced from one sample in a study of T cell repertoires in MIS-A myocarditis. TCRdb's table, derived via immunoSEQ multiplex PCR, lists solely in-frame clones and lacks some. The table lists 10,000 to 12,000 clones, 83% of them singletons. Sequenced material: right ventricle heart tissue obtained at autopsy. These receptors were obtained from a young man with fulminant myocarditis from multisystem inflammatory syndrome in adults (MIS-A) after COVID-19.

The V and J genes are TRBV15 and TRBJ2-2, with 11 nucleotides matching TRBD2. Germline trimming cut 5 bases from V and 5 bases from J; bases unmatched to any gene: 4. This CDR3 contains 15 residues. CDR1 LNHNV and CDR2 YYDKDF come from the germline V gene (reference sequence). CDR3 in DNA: TGTGCCACCAGCCGCCGACTAGCGGGAACCGGGGAGCTGTTTTTT. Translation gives CATSRRLAGTGELFF.

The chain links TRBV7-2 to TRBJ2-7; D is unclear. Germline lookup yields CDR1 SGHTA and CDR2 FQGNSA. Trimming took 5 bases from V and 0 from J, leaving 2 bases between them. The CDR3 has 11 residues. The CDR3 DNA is TGTGCCAGCAGCCTCTCCTACGAGCAGTACTTC. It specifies CASSLSYEQYF. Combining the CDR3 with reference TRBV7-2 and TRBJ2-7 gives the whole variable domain GAGVSQSPSNKVTEKGKDVELRCDPISGHTALYWYRQSLGQGLEFLIYFQGNSAPDKSGLPSDRFSAERTGGSVSTLTIQRTQQEDSAVYLCASSLSYEQYFGPGTRLTVT.

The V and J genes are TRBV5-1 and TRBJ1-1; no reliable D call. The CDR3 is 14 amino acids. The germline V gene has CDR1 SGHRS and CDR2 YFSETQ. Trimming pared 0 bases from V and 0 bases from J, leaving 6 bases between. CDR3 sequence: CASSLGLMNTEAFF. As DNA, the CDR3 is TGCGCCAGCAGCTTGGGATTGATGAACACTGAAGCTTTCTTT.

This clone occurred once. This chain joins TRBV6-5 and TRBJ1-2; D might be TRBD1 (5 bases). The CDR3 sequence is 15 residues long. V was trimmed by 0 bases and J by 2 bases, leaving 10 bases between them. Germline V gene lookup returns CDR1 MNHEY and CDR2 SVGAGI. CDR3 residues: CASSYSQGTNYGYTF. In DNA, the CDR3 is TGTGCCAGCAGTTACTCGCAGGGTACCAACTATGGCTACACCTTC.

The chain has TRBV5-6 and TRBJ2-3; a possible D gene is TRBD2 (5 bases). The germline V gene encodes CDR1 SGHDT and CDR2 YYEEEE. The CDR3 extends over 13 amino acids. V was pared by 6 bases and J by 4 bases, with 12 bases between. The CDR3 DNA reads TGTGCCAGCACCAAGAGGGCCCCAGATACGCAGTATTTT. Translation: CASTKRAPDTQYF.

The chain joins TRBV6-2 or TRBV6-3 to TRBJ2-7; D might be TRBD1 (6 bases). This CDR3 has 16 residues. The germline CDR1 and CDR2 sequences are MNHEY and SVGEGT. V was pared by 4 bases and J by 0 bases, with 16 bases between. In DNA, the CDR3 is TGTGCCAGCAGTTTAAGGACAGCTAGACCCTCCTACGAGCAGTACTTC. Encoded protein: CASSLRTARPSYEQYF.

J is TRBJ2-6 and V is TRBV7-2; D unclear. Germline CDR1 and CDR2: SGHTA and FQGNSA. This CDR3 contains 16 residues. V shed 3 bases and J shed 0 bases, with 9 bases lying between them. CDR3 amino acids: CASSLGGSSGANVLTF. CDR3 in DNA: TGTGCCAGCAGCTTGGGTGGTAGCTCTGGGGCCAACGTCCTGACTTTC.

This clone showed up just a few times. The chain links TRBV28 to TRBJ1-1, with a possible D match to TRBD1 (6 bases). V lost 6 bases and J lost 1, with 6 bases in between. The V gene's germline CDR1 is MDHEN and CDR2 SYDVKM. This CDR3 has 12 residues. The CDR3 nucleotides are TGTGCCAGCAGGGACAGGAACACTGAAGCTTTCTTT. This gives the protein CASRDRNTEAFF.

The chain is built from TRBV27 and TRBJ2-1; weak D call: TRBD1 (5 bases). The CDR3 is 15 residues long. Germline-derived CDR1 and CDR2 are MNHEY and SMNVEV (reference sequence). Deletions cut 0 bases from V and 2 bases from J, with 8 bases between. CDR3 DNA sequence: TGTGCCAGCAGTTTATCAGGGGATACCTACAATGAGCAGTTCTTC. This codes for CASSLSGDTYNEQFF.

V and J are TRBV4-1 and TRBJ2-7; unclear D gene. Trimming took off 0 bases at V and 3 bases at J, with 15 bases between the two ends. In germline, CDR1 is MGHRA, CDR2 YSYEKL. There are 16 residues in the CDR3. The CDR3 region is CASSQDMNPPYYEQYF. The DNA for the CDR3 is TGCGCCAGCAGCCAAGACATGAATCCGCCCTACTACGAGCAGTACTTC.

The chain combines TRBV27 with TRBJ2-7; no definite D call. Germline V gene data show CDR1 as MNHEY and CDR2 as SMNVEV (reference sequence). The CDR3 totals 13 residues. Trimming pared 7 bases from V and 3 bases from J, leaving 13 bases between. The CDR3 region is CASKGSYYYEQYF. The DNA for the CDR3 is TGTGCCAGCAAGGGTAGCTACTACTACGAGCAGTACTTC.

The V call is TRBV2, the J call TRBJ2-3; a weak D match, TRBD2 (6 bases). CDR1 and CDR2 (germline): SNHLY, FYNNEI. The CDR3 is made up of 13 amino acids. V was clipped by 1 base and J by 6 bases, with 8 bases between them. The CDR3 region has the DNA TGTGCCAGCAGTGAAGACCGGGGGGATACGCAGTATTTT. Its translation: CASSEDRGDTQYF.

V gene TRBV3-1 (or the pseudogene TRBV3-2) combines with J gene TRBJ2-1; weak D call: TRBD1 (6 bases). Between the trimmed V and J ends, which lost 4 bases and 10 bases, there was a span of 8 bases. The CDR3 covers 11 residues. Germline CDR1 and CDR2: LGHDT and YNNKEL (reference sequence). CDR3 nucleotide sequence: TGTGCCAGCAGCCCCGGGACAGAGCAGTTCTTC. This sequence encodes CASSPGTEQFF.

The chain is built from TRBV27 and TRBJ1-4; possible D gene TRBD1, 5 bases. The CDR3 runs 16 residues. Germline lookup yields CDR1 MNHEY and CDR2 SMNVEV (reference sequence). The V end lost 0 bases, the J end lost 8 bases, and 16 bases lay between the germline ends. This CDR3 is CASSLSDGAPGEKLFF. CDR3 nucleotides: TGTGCCAGCAGTTTATCCGATGGGGCGCCCGGGGAAAAACTGTTTTTT.

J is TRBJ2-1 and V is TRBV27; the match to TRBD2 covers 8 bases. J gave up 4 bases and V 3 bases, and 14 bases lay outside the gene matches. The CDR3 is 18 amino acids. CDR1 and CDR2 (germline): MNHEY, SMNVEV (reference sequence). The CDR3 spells CASSLGSGTALSYNEQFF. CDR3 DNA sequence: TGTGCCAGCAGTTTGGGTAGCGGGACGGCTTTGTCTTACAATGAGCAGTTCTTC.

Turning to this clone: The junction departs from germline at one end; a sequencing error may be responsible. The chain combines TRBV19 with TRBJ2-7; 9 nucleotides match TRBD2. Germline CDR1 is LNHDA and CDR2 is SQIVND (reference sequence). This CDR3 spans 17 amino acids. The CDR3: CTSSITIAGVTPYEQYF. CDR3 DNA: TGTACCAGTAGTATTACAATAGCGGGAGTTACTCCCTACGAGCAGTACTTC.

The CDR3 sequence: CASSPGGLTGAGYTEAFF. The CDR3 DNA reads TGTGCCAGTAGTCCAGGGGGGCTAACAGGGGCGGGATACACTGAAGCTTTCTTT. V gene TRBV19 combines with J gene TRBJ1-1; TRBD1 agrees at 7 bases. Germline loops: CDR1 LNHDA, CDR2 SQIVND (reference sequence). Unmatched junction bases numbered 18, after V lost 5 bases and J lost 3 bases. There are 18 residues in the CDR3.